Below are 24 T cell receptor beta chains sequenced from a single sample in a study of metastatic and nonmetastatic thyroid tumors. TCRdb re-clonotyped the PCR reads via MiXCR. The sample has tens of thousands of clones; roughly 17% are singletons. Thyroid surgery was preceded by no treatment in any patient. The sequenced sample was blood. The receptors were gathered from a male donor with papillary thyroid cancer or a benign thyroid nodule (not recorded which). Some clones in this sample may be carry-over from other donors' samples.

This clone is classed as medium-sized. This chain links TRBV6-2 or TRBV6-3 with TRBJ2-7; TRBD1 or TRBD2 may be the D gene (5 bases each). Germline values: CDR1 MNHEY, CDR2 SVGEGT. Trimming stripped 7 bases from V and 0 bases from J, with 16 bases between. The CDR3 extends over 15 amino acids. The CDR3 DNA sequence: TGTGCCAGCACCAAGGGACCAATTTTCTCCTACGAGCAGTACTTC. Translating gives CASTKGPIFSYEQYF.

At least ten counts were recorded for this clone. The V call is TRBV6-6, the J call TRBJ2-1; 8 bases are a match to TRBD2. Losses at the gene ends were 3 bases for V and 9 bases for J; bases not matched to a gene: 7. The CDR3 spans 14 residues. Germline CDR1 MNHNY, CDR2 SVGAGI (reference sequence). CDR3 bases: TGTGCCAGCAGTTATCGGGAGGGATCCAGTGAGCAGTTCTTC. Translation: CASSYREGSSEQFF.

This clone was seen many times. The genes are TRBV9 and TRBJ1-4; D remains unclear. Trimming removed 2 bases from V and 8 bases from J, with 13 bases in between. Germline V gene data show CDR1 as SGDLS and CDR2 as YYNGEE. The CDR3 is made up of 14 amino acids. The CDR3 DNA is TGTGCCAGCAGCGTCACCTTAGACCCCGAAAAACTGTTTTTT. This sequence encodes CASSVTLDPEKLFF.

This clone has only a few counts. Its ends do not fully match the called genes, so a read error is possible. The chain uses TRBV6-4 and TRBJ1-1; 11 bases align to TRBD1. The germline V gene encodes CDR1 MRHNA and CDR2 SNTAGT. The CDR3 is made up of 14 amino acids. Written as DNA, the CDR3 is TGTGACAGCAGACCGGGACAGGGGGACACTGAAGCTTTCTTT. It translates to CDSRPGQGDTEAFF.

This clone was picked up many times. This rearrangement joins TRBV27 to TRBJ2-5; possibly TRBD1 for D (5 bases). From germline, CDR1 is MNHEY and CDR2 SMNVEV (reference sequence). Deletions cut 8 bases from V and 3 bases from J, with 16 bases between. This CDR3 comprises 14 residues. CDR3: CASYHLGEEETQYF. The CDR3 DNA sequence: TGTGCCAGCTATCACCTAGGGGAAGAAGAGACCCAGTACTTC.

This clone has just a few counts. A read error may produce the germline difference seen at one junction end. The chain employs TRBV10-1 and TRBJ2-1, with D possibly matching TRBD2 (5 bases). Germline V gene data show CDR1 as WNHNN and CDR2 as SYGVQD (reference sequence). CDR3 length: 16 amino acids. The CDR3 nucleotides read TGCGCCAGTAGTGAGTCTCTTGGAGGTGCTAGGGATGAGCAGTTCTTC. Its protein is CASSESLGGARDEQFF.

This clone was counted a few times. This chain uses TRBV12-3 or TRBV12-4 with TRBJ2-7; unclear D gene. The CDR3 is made up of 12 amino acids. Trimming took off 2 bases at V and 6 bases at J, with 8 bases between the two ends. The CDR3 loop is CASSLSLSEQYF. The CDR3 bases are TGTGCCAGCAGTTTAAGTTTGTCCGAGCAGTACTTC.

In this sample, this clone is medium-sized. The genes are TRBV13 and TRBJ2-1, with 10 positions matching TRBD1. With V trimmed by 5 bases and J by 4 bases, 5 bases remained unmatched. The CDR3 covers 15 residues. Looked up from germline, CDR1 is PRHDT and CDR2 is FYEKMQ (reference sequence). CDR3 coding DNA: TGTGCCAGCAGCGAGACAGGGGGCGGGTACAATGAGCAGTTCTTC. This gives the protein CASSETGGGYNEQFF.

This clone was seen repeatedly, ten times or more. V is TRBV6-2 or TRBV6-3 and J is TRBJ2-1; 12 bases match TRBD2. The CDR3 is made up of 15 amino acids. V lost 6 bases to trimming and J lost 7 bases; unmatched junction nucleotides: 7. Per germline, CDR1 MNHEY and CDR2 SVGEGT. The CDR3 loop is CASSWDLAGGNEQFF. The CDR3 nucleotides read TGTGCCAGCAGCTGGGATCTAGCGGGAGGGAATGAGCAGTTCTTC.

This clone was seen a few times. V is TRBV15 and J is TRBJ2-2; 8 nucleotides agree with TRBD1. J gave up 4 bases and V 3 bases, and 4 bases lay outside the gene matches. The CDR3 has 15 amino acids. The germline CDR1 and CDR2 sequences are LNHNV and YYDKDF (reference sequence). CDR3 in DNA: TGTGCCACCAGCAGCAGGGGGCCGGGCACCGGGGAGCTGTTTTTT. Its protein product is CATSSRGPGTGELFF.

This clone was seen a few times. V and J are TRBV15 and TRBJ2-1; 9 positions match TRBD1. V shed 1 base, J shed 6 bases, and the junction held 13 bases outside the gene matches. Germline CDR1 reads LNHNV; CDR2 reads YYDKDF (reference sequence). This CDR3 has 18 amino acids. The CDR3 here is CATSRALVTGTGSNEQFF. The DNA of the CDR3 is TGTGCCACCAGCAGAGCCCTCGTCACCGGGACAGGGAGCAATGAGCAGTTCTTC.

This clone was counted ten times or more. The chain carries TRBV5-5 and TRBJ2-1, with TRBD2 matching over 16 bases. CDR3 length equals 18 residues. Per germline, CDR1 SGHKS and CDR2 YYEKEE (reference sequence). J was trimmed by 0 bases and V by 5 bases; bases with no gene match: 5. CDR3 in DNA: TGTGCCAGCAGACTGGGACTAGCGGGAGGGAGCTCCTACAATGAGCAGTTCTTC. It translates to CASRLGLAGGSSYNEQFF.

This clone has a count of ten or more. The chain uses TRBV28 and TRBJ1-1, with D perhaps TRBD1 (6 bases). Trimming took 1 base from V and 13 from J, leaving 16 bases between them. From germline, CDR1 is MDHEN and CDR2 SYDVKM. The CDR3 consists of 13 residues. CDR3 loop: CASSLSHRQVGFF. As DNA, the CDR3 is TGTGCCAGCAGTTTATCTCACCGACAGGTCGGTTTCTTT.

The table lists this clone with many counts. J is TRBJ1-1 and V is TRBV12-3 or TRBV12-4; 8 bases fit TRBD1. The CDR3 is made up of 14 amino acids. V lost 5 bases to trimming and J lost 1 base; unmatched junction nucleotides: 3. The CDR3 nucleotides are TGTGCCAGCAGTCTGGGACAGGCGAACACTGAAGCTTTCTTT. Encoded protein: CASSLGQANTEAFF.

The chain has TRBV6-1 and TRBJ1-2; the D is unclear. The V gene's germline CDR1 is MNHNS and CDR2 SASEGT. Deletions cut 3 bases from V and 5 bases from J, with 4 bases between. The CDR3 covers 11 residues. The CDR3 coding sequence is TGTGCCAGCAGTGACAGTTATGGCTACACCTTC. Its protein is CASSDSYGYTF.

This clone was counted only a few times. The chain employs TRBV7-3 and TRBJ1-1; D unclear. The CDR3 totals 13 residues. V was trimmed by 5 bases and J by 4 bases, leaving 11 bases between them. Germline CDR1 and CDR2: SGHTA and FQGTGA. The CDR3 sequence is CASSPRGITEAFF. CDR3 DNA sequence: TGTGCCAGCAGCCCCCGTGGTATCACTGAAGCTTTCTTT.

This clone was detected a few times. V gene TRBV6-1 combines with J gene TRBJ1-6, with D uncertain. This CDR3 comprises 13 residues. In germline, CDR1 is MNHNS, CDR2 SASEGT. With 7 bases removed from V and 8 bases from J, the gap between germline ends came to 12 bases. The CDR3 DNA sequence: TGTGCCAGCATAGGCGGACTACATTCACCCCTCCACTTT. It specifies CASIGGLHSPLHF.

The chain recombines TRBV15 with TRBJ2-7; TRBD2 aligns across 9 bases. The CDR3 is made up of 16 amino acids. CDR1 and CDR2 (germline): LNHNV, YYDKDF (reference sequence). J lost 2 bases, V lost 5 bases, and 10 bases had no gene match. The chain's CDR3 is CATSLLRGGRAYEQYF. In DNA, the CDR3 is TGTGCCACCAGCCTCCTGCGTGGCGGGAGGGCCTACGAGCAGTACTTC. The whole variable domain, remainder taken from reference TRBV15 and TRBJ2-7, is DAMVIQNPRYQVTQFGKPVTLSCSQTLNHNVMYWYQQKSSQAPKLLFHYYDKDFNNEADTPDNFQSRRPNTSFCFLDIRSPGLGDTAMYLCATSLLRGGRAYEQYFGPGTRLTVT.

In its sample, this clone was seen many times. V is TRBV29-1 and J is TRBJ1-1; a possible D gene is TRBD1 (5 bases). Germline values: CDR1 SQVTM, CDR2 ANQGSEA. The CDR3 extends over 12 amino acids. With 7 bases removed from V and 5 bases from J, the gap between germline ends came to 14 bases. The CDR3: CSADSSRTEAFF. The CDR3 coding sequence is TGCAGCGCAGACAGTTCGCGGACTGAAGCTTTCTTT.

This clone was seen ten or more times. The chain combines TRBV11-1 with TRBJ1-2; D unclear. This CDR3 is 17 amino acids long. The germline gives CDR1 SGHAT, CDR2 FQDESV (reference sequence). V was trimmed by 0 bases and J by 3 bases, leaving 17 bases between them. CDR3 coding DNA: TGTGCCAGCAGCTTAGCGCGGGTCGTCAGAGCGGACTATGGCTACACCTTC. Translated: CASSLARVVRADYGYTF.

At least ten counts were recorded for this clone. The V gene is TRBV4-1, the J gene TRBJ1-1; D gene unclear. Germline values: CDR1 MGHRA, CDR2 YSYEKL. The length of the CDR3 is 16 residues. The V end was cut by 4 bases, the J end by 10 bases, with 25 bases between. The DNA for the CDR3 is TGCGCCAGCAGCCCTAAACTGGGGAGGGCCTCCCTGACAGCTTTCTTT. It codes for CASSPKLGRASLTAFF.

This clone showed up many times. The chain uses TRBV5-1 and TRBJ2-1; the match to TRBD2 covers 7 bases. The length of the CDR3 is 15 residues. Germline V gene sequence: CDR1 SGHRS, CDR2 YFSETQ. V lost 5 bases and J lost 0; bases outside the gene matches: 5. CDR3 in amino acids: CASSLAESSYNEQFF. CDR3 nucleotide sequence: TGCGCCAGCAGTCTAGCGGAGAGCTCCTACAATGAGCAGTTCTTC.

This clone was picked up many times. The V and J genes are TRBV6-2 or TRBV6-3 and TRBJ1-5; D uncertain. In germline, CDR1 is MNHEY, CDR2 SVGEGT. Trimming took off 5 bases at V and 1 base at J, with 18 bases between the two ends. CDR3 size: 17 residues. The CDR3 region has the DNA TGTGCCAGCAGTCCCCATTGGCGACAACGAAGCAATCAGCCCCAGCATTTT. Translation gives CASSPHWRQRSNQPQHF.

In this sample, this clone turned up many times. The chain couples TRBV7-9 to TRBJ2-1, with TRBD1 matching over 9 bases. The CDR3 loop spans 15 amino acids. Losses at the gene ends were 7 bases for V and 6 bases for J; bases not matched to a gene: 10. Germline V gives CDR1 SEHNR, CDR2 FQNEAQ (reference sequence). For the CDR3, the DNA is TGTGCCAGCATTCGAGGACAGGGGAAAGGCAATGAGCAGTTCTTC. Translation gives CASIRGQGKGNEQFF. The complete variable domain, with remaining parts taken from reference TRBV7-9 and TRBJ2-1, reads DTGVSQNPRHKITKRGQNVTFRCDPISEHNRLYWYRQTLGQGPEFLTYFQNEAQLEKSRLLSDRFSAERPKGSFSTLEIQRTEQGDSAMYLCASIRGQGKGNEQFFGPGTRLTVL.